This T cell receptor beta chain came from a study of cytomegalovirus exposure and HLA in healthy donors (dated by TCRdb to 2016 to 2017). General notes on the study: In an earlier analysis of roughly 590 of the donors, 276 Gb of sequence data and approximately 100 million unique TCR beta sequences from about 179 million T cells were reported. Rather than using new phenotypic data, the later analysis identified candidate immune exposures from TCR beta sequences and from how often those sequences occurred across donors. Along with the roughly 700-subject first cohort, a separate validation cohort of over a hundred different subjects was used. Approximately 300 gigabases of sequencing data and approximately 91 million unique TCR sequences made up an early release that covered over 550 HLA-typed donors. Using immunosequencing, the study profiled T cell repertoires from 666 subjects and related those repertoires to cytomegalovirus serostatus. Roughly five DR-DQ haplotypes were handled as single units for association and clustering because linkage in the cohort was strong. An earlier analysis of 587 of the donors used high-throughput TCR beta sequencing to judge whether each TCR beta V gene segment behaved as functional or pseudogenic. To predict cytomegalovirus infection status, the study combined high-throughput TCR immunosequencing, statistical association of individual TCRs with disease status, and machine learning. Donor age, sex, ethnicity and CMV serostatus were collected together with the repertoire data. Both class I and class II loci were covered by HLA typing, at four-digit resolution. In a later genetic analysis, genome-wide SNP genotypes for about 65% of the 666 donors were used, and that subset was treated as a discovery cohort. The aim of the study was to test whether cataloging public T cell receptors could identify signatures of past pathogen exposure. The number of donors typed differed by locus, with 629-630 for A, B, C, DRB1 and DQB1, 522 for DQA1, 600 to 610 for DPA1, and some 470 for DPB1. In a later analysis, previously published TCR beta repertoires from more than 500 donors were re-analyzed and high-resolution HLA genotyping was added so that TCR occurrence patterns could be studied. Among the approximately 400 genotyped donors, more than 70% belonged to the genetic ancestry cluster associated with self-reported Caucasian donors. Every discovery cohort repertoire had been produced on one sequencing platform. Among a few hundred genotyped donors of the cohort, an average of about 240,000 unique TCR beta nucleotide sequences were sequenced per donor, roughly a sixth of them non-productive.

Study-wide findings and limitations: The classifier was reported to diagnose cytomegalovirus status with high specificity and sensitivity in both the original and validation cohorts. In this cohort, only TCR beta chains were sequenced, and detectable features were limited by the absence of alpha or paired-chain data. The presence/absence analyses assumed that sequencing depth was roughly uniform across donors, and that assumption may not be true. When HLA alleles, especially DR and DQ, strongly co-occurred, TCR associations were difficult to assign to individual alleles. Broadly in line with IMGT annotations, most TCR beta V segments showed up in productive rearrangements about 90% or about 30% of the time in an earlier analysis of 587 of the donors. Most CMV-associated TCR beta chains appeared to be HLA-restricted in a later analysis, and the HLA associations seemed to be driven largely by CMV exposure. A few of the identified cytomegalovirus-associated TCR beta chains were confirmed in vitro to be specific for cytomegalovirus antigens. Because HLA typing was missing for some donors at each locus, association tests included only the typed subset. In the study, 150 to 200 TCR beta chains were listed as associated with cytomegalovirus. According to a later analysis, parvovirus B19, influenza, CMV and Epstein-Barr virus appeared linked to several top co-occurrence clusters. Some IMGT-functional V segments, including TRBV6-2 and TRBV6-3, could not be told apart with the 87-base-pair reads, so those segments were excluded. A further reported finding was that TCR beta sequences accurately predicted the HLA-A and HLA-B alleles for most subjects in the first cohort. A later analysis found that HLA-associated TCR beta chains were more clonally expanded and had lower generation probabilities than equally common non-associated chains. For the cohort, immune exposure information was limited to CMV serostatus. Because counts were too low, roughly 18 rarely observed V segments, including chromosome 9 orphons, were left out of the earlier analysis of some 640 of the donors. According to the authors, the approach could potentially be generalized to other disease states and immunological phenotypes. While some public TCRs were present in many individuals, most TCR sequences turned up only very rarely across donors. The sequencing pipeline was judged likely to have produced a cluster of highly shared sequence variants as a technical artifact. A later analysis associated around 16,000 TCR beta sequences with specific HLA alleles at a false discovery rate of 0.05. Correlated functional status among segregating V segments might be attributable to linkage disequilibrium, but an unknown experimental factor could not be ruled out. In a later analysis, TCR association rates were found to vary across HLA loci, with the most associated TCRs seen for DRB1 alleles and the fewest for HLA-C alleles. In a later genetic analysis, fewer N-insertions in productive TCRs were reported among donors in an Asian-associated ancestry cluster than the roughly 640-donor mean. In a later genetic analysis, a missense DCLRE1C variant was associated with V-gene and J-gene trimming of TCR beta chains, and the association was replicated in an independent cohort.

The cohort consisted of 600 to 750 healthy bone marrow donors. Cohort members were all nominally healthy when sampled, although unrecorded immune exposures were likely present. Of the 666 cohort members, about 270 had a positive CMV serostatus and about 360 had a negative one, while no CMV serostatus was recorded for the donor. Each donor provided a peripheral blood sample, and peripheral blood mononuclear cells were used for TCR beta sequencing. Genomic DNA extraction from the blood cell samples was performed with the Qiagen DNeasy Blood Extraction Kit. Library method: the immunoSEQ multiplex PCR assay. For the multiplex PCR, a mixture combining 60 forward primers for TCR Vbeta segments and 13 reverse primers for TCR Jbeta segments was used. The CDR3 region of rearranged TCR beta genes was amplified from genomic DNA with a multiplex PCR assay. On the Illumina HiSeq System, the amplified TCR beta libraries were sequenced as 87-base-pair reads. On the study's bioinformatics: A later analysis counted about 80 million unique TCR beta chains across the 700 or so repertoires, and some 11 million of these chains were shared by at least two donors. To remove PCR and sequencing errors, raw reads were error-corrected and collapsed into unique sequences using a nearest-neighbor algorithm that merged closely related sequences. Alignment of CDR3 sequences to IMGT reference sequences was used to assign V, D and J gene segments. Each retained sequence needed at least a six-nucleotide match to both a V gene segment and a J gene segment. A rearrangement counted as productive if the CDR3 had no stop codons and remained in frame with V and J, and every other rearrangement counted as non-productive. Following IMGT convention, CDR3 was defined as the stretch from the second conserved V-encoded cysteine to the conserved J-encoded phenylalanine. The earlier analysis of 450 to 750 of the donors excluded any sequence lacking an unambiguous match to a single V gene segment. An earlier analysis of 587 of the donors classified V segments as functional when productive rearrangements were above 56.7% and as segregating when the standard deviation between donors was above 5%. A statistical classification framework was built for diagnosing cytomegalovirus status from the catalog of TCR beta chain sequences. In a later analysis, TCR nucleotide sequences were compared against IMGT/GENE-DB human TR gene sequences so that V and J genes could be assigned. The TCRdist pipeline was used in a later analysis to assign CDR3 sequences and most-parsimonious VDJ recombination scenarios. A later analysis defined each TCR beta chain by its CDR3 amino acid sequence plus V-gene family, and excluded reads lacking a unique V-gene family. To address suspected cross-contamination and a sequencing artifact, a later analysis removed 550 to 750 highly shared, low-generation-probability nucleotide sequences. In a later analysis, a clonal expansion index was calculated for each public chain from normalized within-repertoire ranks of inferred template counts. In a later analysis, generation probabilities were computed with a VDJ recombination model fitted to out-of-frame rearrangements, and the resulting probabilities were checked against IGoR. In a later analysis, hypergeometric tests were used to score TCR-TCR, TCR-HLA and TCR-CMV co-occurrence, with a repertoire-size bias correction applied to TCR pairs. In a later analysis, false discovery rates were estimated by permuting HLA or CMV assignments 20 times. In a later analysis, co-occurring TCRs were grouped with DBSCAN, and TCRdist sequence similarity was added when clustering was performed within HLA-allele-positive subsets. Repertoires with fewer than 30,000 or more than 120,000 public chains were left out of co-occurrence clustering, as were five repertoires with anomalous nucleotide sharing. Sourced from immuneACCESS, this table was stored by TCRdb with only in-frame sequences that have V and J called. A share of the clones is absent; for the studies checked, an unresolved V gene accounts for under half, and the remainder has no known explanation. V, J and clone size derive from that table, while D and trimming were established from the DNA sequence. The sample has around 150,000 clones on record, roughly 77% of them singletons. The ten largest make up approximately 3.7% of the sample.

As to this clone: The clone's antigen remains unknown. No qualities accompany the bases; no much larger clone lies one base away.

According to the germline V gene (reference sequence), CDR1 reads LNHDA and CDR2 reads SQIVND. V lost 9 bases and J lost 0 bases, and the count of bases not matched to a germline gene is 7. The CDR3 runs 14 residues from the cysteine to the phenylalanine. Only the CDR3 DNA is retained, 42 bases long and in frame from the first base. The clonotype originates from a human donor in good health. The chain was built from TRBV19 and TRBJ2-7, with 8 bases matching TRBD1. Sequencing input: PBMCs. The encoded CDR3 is CASAGTGPSYEQYF. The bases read TGTGCCAGCGCCGGGACAGGACCCTCCTACGAGCAGTACTTC.